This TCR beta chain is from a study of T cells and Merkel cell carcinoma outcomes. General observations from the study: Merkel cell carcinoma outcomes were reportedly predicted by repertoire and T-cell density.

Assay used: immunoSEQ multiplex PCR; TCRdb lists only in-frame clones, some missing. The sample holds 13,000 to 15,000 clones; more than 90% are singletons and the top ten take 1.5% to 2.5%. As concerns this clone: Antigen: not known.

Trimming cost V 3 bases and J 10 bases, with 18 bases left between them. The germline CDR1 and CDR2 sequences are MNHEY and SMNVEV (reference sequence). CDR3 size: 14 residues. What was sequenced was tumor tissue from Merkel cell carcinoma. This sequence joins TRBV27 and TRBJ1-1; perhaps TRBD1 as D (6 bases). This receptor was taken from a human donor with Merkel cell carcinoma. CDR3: CASSFQGPRGVAFF. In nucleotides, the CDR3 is TGTGCCAGCAGTTTTCAGGGGCCCAGGGGTGTAGCTTTCTTT.